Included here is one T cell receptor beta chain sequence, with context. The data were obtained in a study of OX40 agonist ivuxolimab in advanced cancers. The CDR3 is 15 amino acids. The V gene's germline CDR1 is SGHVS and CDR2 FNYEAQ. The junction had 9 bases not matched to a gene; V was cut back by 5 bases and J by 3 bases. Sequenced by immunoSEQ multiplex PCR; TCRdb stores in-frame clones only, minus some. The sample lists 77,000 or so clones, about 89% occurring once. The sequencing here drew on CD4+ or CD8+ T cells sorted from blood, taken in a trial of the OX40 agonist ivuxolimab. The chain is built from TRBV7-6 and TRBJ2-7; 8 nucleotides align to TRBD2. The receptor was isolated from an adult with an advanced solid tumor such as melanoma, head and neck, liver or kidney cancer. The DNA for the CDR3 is TGTGCCAGCAGCCCAGGGTTCGGGAGGGTCTACGAGCAGTACTTC. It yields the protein CASSPGFGRVYEQYF.